The sequence of this T cell receptor beta chain was determined in a study of beta chain features in type 1 diabetes. Study-wide points: Type 1 diabetes patients had TCRB CDR3s that were shorter (moderately but significantly so) in all four CD4+ subsets. For patients, the naive, central memory and Treg TCRB repertoires appeared more alike than for healthy donors.

This clone turned up a few times. Antigen specificity is unknown. Per donor, one heparinised blood draw averaged around 110 mL. Reverse transcription of all isolated RNA meant that expressed TCRB transcripts were sequenced. The repertoire was sequenced with immunoSEQ multiplex PCR; TCRdb's copy has only in-frame clones and lacks some. The sample has hundreds of thousands of clones, roughly an eighth seen once; the top ten hold 0.03% to 0.04%. After removal of 1 base from V and 7 bases from J, the junction contained 11 bases not matched to a gene. Per the germline V gene, CDR1 is SQVTM and CDR2 is ANQGSEA. The CDR3 contains 15 residues.

This receptor was taken from a man in his late teens or twenties with type 1 diabetes. This chain joins TRBV29-1 and TRBJ2-7; the match to TRBD1 covers 9 bases. The sample consisted of naive CD4+ T cells from blood. The CDR3 nucleotides are TGCAGCGTTGAAGGCTTGCGGGACAGGGTGAAGGAGCAGTACTTC. Amino acids: CSVEGLRDRVKEQYF.